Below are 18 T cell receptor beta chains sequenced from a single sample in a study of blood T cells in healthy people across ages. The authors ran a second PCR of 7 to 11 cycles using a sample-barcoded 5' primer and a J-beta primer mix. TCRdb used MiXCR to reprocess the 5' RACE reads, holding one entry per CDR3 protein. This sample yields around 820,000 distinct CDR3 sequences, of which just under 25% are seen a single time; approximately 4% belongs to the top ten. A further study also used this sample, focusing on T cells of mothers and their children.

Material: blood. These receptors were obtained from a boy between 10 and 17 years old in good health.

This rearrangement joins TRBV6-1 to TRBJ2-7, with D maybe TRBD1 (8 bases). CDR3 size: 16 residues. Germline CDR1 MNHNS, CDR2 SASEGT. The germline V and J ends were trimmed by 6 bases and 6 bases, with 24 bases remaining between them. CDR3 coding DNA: TGTGCCAGCAGGAGCGGGGTTGGGACAGGATCGGGCGAGCAGTACTTC. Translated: CASRSGVGTGSGEQYF.

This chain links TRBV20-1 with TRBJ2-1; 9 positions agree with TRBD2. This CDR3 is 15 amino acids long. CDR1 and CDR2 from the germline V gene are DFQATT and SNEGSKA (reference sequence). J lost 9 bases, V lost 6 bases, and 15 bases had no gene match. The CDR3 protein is CSAKLPGLAEGEQFF. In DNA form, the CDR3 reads TGCAGTGCGAAACTACCGGGACTAGCCGAGGGTGAGCAGTTCTTC.

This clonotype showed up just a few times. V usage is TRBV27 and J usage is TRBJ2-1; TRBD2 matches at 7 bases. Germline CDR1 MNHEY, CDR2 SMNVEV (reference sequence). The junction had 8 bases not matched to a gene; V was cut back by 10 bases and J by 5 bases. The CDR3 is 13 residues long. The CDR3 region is CATSRGVNNEQFF. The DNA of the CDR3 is TGTGCCACCAGCCGGGGGGTAAACAATGAGCAGTTCTTC.

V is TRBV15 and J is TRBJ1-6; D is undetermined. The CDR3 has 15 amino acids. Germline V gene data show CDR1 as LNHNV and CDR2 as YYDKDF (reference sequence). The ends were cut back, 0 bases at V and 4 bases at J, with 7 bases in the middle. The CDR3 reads CATSRDGQYNSPLHF. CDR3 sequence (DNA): TGTGCCACCAGCAGAGATGGGCAGTATAATTCACCCCTCCACTTT.

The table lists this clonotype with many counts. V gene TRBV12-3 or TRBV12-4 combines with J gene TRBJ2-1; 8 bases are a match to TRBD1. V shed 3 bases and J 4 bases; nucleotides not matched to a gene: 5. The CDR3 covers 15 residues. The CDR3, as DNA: TGTGCCAGCAGTTTTTCAGGGGGCGCGTACAATGAGCAGTTCTTC. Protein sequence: CASSFSGGAYNEQFF.

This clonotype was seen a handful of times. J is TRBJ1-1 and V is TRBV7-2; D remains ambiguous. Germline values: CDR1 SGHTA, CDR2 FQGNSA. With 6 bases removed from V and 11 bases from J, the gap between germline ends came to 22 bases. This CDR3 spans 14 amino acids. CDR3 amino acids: CASSSPATRQVAFF. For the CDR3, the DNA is TGTGCCAGCAGTTCACCTGCGACTCGGCAGGTCGCTTTCTTT.

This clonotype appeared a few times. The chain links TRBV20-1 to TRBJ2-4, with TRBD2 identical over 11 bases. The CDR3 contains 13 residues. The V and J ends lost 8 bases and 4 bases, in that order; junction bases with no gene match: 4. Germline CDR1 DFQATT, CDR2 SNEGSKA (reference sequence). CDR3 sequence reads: CSPASGGKNIQYF. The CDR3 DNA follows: TGCAGTCCGGCTAGCGGGGGGAAAAACATTCAGTACTTC.

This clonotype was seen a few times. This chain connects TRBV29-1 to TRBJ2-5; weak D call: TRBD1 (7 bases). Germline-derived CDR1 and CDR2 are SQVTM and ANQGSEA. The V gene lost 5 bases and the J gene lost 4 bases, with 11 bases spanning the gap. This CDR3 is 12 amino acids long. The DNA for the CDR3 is TGCAGCGTTCAGGGGGGTCGAGAGACCCAGTACTTC. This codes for CSVQGGRETQYF.

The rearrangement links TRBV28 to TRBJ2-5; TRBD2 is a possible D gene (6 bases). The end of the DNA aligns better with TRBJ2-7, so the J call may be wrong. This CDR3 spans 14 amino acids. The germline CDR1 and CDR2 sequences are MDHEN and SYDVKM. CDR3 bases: TGTGCCAGCAGTGGCCGGCGGGGTGGCTACGAGCAGTACTTC. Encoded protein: CASSGRRGGYEQYF.

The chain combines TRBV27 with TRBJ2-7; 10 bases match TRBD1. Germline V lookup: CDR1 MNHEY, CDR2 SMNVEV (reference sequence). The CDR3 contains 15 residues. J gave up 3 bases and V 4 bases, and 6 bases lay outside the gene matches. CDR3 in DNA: TGTGCCAGCAGTTCTCCCGGGACAGGGGTCTACGAGCAGTACTTC. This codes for CASSSPGTGVYEQYF.

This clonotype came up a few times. CDR3 sequence (DNA): TGTGCCAGCAGTCCCAGACCGGGACTAGCACCCACAGATACGCAGTATTTT. As protein: CASSPRPGLAPTDTQYF. The V call is TRBV27, the J call TRBJ2-3, with TRBD2 identical over 9 bases. The V gene's germline CDR1 is MNHEY and CDR2 SMNVEV (reference sequence). This CDR3 comprises 17 residues. V dropped 5 bases and J dropped 2; count of bases not matched to a gene: 11.

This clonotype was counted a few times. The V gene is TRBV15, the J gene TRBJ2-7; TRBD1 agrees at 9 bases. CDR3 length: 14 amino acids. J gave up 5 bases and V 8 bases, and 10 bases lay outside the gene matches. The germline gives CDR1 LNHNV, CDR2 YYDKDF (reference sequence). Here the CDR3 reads CATLRGQGSNEQYF. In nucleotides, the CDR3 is TGTGCCACCCTACGGGGACAGGGTTCGAACGAGCAGTACTTC.

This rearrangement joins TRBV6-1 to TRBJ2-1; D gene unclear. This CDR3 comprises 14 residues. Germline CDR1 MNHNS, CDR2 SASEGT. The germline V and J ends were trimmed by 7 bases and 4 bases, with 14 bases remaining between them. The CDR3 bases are TGTGCCAGCACCCTGCTGGGTAGGTACAATGAGCAGTTCTTC. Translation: CASTLLGRYNEQFF.

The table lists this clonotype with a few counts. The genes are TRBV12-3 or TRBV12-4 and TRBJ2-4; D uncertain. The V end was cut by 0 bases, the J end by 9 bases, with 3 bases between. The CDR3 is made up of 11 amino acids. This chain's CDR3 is CASSLAGIQYF. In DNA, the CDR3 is TGTGCCAGCAGTTTAGCGGGCATTCAGTACTTC.

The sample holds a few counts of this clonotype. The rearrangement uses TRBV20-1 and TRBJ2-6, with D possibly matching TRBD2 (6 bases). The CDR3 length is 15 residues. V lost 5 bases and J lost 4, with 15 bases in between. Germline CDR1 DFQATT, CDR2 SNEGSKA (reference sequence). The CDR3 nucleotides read TGCAGTGCTGGGACGGGAGCGAGAGGGGCCAACGTCCTGACTTTC. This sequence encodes CSAGTGARGANVLTF.

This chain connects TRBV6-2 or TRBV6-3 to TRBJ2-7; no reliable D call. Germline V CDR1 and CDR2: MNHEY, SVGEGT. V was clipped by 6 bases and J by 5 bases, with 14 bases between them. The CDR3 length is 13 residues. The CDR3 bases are TGTGCCAGCAGCACAATTCGGGTTGACGAGCAGTACTTC. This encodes CASSTIRVDEQYF.

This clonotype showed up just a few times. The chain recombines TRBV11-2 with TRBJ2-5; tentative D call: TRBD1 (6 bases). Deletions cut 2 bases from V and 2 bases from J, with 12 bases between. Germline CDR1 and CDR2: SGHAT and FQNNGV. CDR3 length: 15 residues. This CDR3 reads CASSLSGVGQETQYF. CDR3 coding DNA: TGTGCCAGCAGCTTATCAGGGGTAGGGCAAGAGACCCAGTACTTC.

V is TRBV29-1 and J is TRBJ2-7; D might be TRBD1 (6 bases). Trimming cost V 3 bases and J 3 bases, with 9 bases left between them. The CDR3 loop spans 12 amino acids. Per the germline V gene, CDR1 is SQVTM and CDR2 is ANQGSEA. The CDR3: CSVEGADYEQYF. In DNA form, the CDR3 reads TGCAGCGTTGAGGGGGCCGACTACGAGCAGTACTTC.